This T cell receptor beta chain was sequenced during a study of CD8 T cells in ankylosing spondylitis. It was by quantitative 5'-RACE with molecular barcodes that TCR beta libraries were made. TCRdb passed the 5' RACE reads through MiXCR, listing each CDR3 protein once. Counted here are under 250,000 distinct CDR3 sequences, around 11% occurring once; the ten biggest clones make up less than 7%. Points on this clonotype: Its specificity is not known.

Study results and limitations: In ankylosing spondylitis blood, a motif of roughly 8 highly homologous TCR beta variants appeared characteristic. Disease-linked clones reportedly concentrated significantly in matched ankylosing spondylitis synovial fluid. Certain motif variants had earlier been reported in reactive arthritis synovial fluid and blood.

The CDR3 has 15 residues. V was cut by 4 bases and J by 8 bases, with 18 bases left in between. Germline CDR1 is SGHAT and CDR2 is FQNNGV. The source of this sequence is a male donor with ankylosing spondylitis or in good health (not recorded which). The chain joins TRBV11-2 to TRBJ2-1; perhaps TRBD2 as D (5 bases). Sequencing was carried out using blood, either unsorted or a sorted T cell fraction (not recorded which). The CDR3 region has the DNA TGTGCCAGCAGCTCCGACGGGATGGTGCTTGATGAGCAGTTCTTC. Translated: CASSSDGMVLDEQFF.